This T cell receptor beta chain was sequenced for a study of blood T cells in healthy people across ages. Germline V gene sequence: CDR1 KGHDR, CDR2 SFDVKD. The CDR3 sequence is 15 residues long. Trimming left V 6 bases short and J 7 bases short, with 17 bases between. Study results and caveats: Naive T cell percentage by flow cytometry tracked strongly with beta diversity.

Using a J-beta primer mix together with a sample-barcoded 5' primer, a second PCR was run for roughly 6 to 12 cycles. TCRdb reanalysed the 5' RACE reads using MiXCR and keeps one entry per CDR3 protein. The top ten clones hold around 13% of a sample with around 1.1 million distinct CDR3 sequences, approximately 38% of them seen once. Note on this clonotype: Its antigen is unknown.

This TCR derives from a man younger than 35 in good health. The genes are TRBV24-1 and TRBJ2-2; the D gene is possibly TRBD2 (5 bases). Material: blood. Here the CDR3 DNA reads TGTGCCACCAGTAAAGCCGACACCGCGGGCGGGGAGCTGTTTTTT. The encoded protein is CATSKADTAGGELFF.